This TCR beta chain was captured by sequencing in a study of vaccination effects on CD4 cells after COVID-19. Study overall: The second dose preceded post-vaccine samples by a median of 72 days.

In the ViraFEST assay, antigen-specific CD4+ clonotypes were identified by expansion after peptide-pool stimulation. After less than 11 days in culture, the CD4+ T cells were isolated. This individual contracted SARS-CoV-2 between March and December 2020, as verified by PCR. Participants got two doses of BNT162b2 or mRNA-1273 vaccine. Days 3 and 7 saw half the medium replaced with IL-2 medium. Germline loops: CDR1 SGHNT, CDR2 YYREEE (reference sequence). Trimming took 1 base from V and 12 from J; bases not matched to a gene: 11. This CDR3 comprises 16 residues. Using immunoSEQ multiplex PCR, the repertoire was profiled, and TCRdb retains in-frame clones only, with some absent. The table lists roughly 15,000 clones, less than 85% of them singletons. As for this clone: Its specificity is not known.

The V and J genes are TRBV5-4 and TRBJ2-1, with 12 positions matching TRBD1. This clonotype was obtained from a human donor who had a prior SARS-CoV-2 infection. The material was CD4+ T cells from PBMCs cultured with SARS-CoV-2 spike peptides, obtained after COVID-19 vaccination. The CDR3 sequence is CASSLPEGTGGVGQFF. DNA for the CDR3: TGTGCCAGCAGCTTGCCCGAAGGGACAGGGGGCGTCGGGCAGTTCTTC.